These T cell receptor beta chains were read from a single sample in a study of blood T cell repertoires in COVID-19. Libraries were prepared by immunoSEQ multiplex PCR; TCRdb keeps only in-frame clonotypes and omits some of them. The table has more than 95,000 clones, approximately 90% seen once. Sequenced material: peripheral blood. The receptors were sampled from a woman of 80 years or more in a cohort sampled during active COVID-19. The conserved cysteine and the conserved F or W are not part of the CDR3 here. D genes are given only for firm matches.

D gene | J gene | V gene | CDR3 protein
. | TRBJ2-5 | TRBV28 | ASSEAETQY
. | TRBJ2-4 | TRBV6-5 | ASKSGDSINIQY
TRBD1 | TRBJ1-1 | TRBV10-3 | AISESGGQGTEAF
. | TRBJ1-4 | TRBV6-5 | ASSYRGYEKLF
TRBD1 | TRBJ1-5 | TRBV10-1 | ASTDKPTGGRDQPQH
TRBD1 | TRBJ2-2 | TRBV5-6 | ASSLGTGTGNGGELF
. | TRBJ1-2 | TRBV10-1 | ASSPGYGYT
. | TRBJ1-5 | TRBV5-8 | ASSSRQNSNQPQH
. | TRBJ1-4 | TRBV14 | ASSQKQGPNEKLF
. | TRBJ1-1 | TRBV29-1 | SVTGIEAF
TRBD2 | TRBJ2-1 | TRBV5-1 | ASSLSGEPYNEQF
TRBD1 | TRBJ1-6 | TRBV28 | ASSSPGTGNSPLH
. | TRBJ2-1 | TRBV6-1 | ASSEPPPLWEQF
. | TRBJ2-1 | TRBV10-3 | AISAASATNNEQF
TRBD1 | TRBJ1-2 | TRBV6-2/TRBV6-3 | ASSQQGMGYGYT
. | TRBJ1-4 | TRBV25-1 | ASSDGRGNEKLF